One sample yielded the 12 T cell receptor beta chains listed below, sequenced in a study of post-analysis software for immune sequencing data. Overall study results and limits: TRBV segments more frequent in patients than in controls numbered five and included TRBV5-6, TRBV5-1 and TRBV20-1.

These TCRs are of unknown antigen specificity. The authors incorporated unique molecular identifiers into the TCR beta cDNA libraries. TCRdb reprocessed the PCR reads via MiXCR and lists one record per CDR3 protein. Of just over 250,000 distinct CDR3 sequences listed, about 38% are singletons. The specimen was blood. These receptors were taken from a girl between 10 and 17 years old with multiple sclerosis.

This clonotype was detected only once. V usage is TRBV4-1 and J usage is TRBJ2-7, with 7 bases aligning to TRBD2. The ends lost 4 bases at V and 0 bases at J; junction bases unmatched: 9. The germline gives CDR1 MGHRA, CDR2 YSYEKL. This CDR3 comprises 16 residues. CDR3 coding DNA: TGCGCCAGCAGCCCCGAAGTCAGCGGGACCTCCTACGAGCAGTACTTC. This translates into CASSPEVSGTSYEQYF.

The chain is built from TRBV10-3 and TRBJ2-1, with D perhaps TRBD2 (6 bases). V lost 4 bases to trimming and J lost 7 bases, with 8 bases between them. The CDR3 is 12 residues long. Germline loops: CDR1 ENHRY, CDR2 SYGVKD. The CDR3 nucleotides read TGTGCCATCAGTGTAGCGGAGAATGAGCAGTTCTTC. Translation gives CAISVAENEQFF.

The V and J genes are TRBV14 and TRBJ1-6; TRBD1 matches at 7 bases. The CDR3 spans 15 residues. Germline-derived CDR1 and CDR2 are SGHDN and FVKESK. Losses at the gene ends were 1 base for V and 5 bases for J; bases not matched to a gene: 2. This chain's CDR3 is CASSQVTGNNSPLHF. In DNA form, the CDR3 reads TGTGCCAGCAGCCAAGTGACAGGGAATAATTCACCCCTCCACTTT.

The chain is built from TRBV20-1 and TRBJ1-2; 7 positions match TRBD1. Germline assignment: CDR1 DFQATT and CDR2 SNEGSKA (reference sequence). The CDR3 extends over 14 amino acids. The J segment lost 2 bases and the V segment lost 7 bases, leaving 10 bases of the junction unmatched. The CDR3 region has the DNA TGCAGTGTTGGACACAGGGGACCAAACTATGGCTACACCTTC. Encoded protein: CSVGHRGPNYGYTF.

This clonotype occurred a few times. A much larger clonotype is one base distant, so this may be a read error. V is TRBV4-1 and J is TRBJ2-1; 7 nucleotides align to TRBD2. Per the germline V gene, CDR1 is MGHRA and CDR2 is YSYEKL. This CDR3 is built from 16 residues. V gave up 0 bases and J gave up 3 bases; unmatched junction bases: 5. CDR3 bases: TGCGCCAGCAGCCAAGATAGGGAGGGGCACTACAATGAGCAGTTCTTC. The encoded protein is CASSQDREGHYNEQFF.

In this sample, this clonotype turned up many times. The rearrangement uses TRBV28 and TRBJ1-2; TRBD1 aligns across 7 bases. The CDR3 is made up of 14 amino acids. V was pared by 6 bases and J by 10 bases, with 14 bases of the junction left unmatched. Germline V gene data show CDR1 as MDHEN and CDR2 as SYDVKM. The CDR3 is CASSPPRQGPIYTF. The CDR3 nucleotides are TGTGCCAGCAGCCCTCCCCGACAGGGCCCTATCTACACCTTC.

This clonotype was observed a few times. A much larger clone lies one base from this, so it may be a read error. The rearrangement uses TRBV11-2 and TRBJ2-3, with a possible D match to TRBD2 (5 bases). The V gene's germline CDR1 is SGHAT and CDR2 FQNNGV. Trimming cost V 1 base and J 4 bases, with 9 bases left between them. This CDR3 contains 14 residues. CDR3: CASSLVGSPDTQYF. CDR3 in DNA: TGTGCCAGCAGCTTAGTAGGGAGTCCAGATACGCAGTATTTT.

This clonotype was seen more than once but under ten times. Relative to the germline gene, one junction end is altered; a read error may explain this. The chain uses TRBV20-1 and TRBJ2-3; a weak D match, TRBD2 (5 bases). Germline CDR1 reads DFQATT; CDR2 reads SNEGSKA (reference sequence). The CDR3 is 14 amino acids. The DNA of the CDR3 is TGCGGTGCTAGAGACCGGACTGCGACAGATACGCAGTATTTT. The encoded protein is CGARDRTATDTQYF.

This clonotype was seen at least ten times. V is TRBV28 and J is TRBJ2-1; D is unresolved. V was clipped by 6 bases and J by 6 bases, with 15 bases between them. The CDR3 sequence is 14 residues long. Germline assignment: CDR1 MDHEN and CDR2 SYDVKM. The CDR3 DNA reads as TGTGCCAGCAGCCTACCGGGCCTCCCCAATGAGCAGTTCTTC. Translation gives CASSLPGLPNEQFF.

This clonotype was counted many times. The chain employs TRBV3-1 and TRBJ2-3; 7 positions agree with TRBD2. The CDR3 spans 17 residues. Trimming took 0 bases from V and 2 from J; bases not matched to a gene: 8. Germline loops: CDR1 LGHDT, CDR2 YNNKEL (reference sequence). As DNA, the CDR3 is TGTGCCAGCAGCCAAGATCCGCGAGCGGGATACACAGATACGCAGTATTTT. This translates into CASSQDPRAGYTDTQYF.

This clonotype was counted ten times or more. In nucleotides, the CDR3 is TGCAGTGCTAGAGAGGGCAGGGAGTTCTATGGCTACACCTTC. This translates into CSAREGREFYGYTF. V and J are TRBV20-1 and TRBJ1-2; D might be TRBD1 (5 bases). The germline CDR1 and CDR2 sequences are DFQATT and SNEGSKA (reference sequence). V gave up 0 bases and J gave up 4 bases, with 12 bases separating them. The CDR3 has 14 residues.

V usage is TRBV29-1 and J usage is TRBJ2-2; no reliable D call. The V and J ends lost 2 bases and 6 bases respectively, with 13 bases between them. The CDR3 has 14 amino acids. Germline V gene lookup returns CDR1 SQVTM and CDR2 ANQGSEA. As DNA, the CDR3 is TGCAGCGTTGAACGGGCCAACTCGGCCGGGGAGCTGTTTTTT. It translates to CSVERANSAGELFF.